The T cell receptor (beta chain) described here comes from a study of persistence of HIV-infected CD4 T cells. About the study: Blood samples, up to 180 mL, came from multiple time points, except two leukapheresis donors sampled once.

Germline CDR1 is WSHSY and CDR2 is SAAADI. The CDR3 sequence is 13 residues long. The V segment lost 8 bases and the J segment 6 bases; nucleotides outside the gene matches: 6. Sequencing used immunoSEQ version 4 in survey mode. Sequencing was performed with immunoSEQ multiplex PCR; in TCRdb, only in-frame clones are kept and a portion is missing. The sample shows 15,000 to 20,000 clones, less than 65% of them seen only once. Study observations and caveats: TCRbeta richness was lower in CMV- and Gag-responding cells than in anti-CD3/anti-CD28-responding cells. Bulk TCR data could not be restricted to HIV-1-infected CMV-responding cells.

About this clone itself: Antigen: not known.

Lysates of CMV-infected fibroblasts at approximately 9.6 ug/mL stimulated these cells. Responding CD4+ T cells were sorted by upregulation of both CD40 ligand and CD69. Undetectable plasma HIV-1 RNA below 50 copies/mL lasted at least 4 years. The V and J genes are TRBV10-2 and TRBJ2-2; 7 bases fit TRBD1. The receptor's source is an adult woman with HIV who was CMV-seropositive. The sequencing here drew on CD4+ T cells sorted from PBMCs after roughly 18-hour stimulation, taken from a patient who received antiretroviral therapy. The CDR3 DNA follows: TGCGCCAGCTCACAGGGGAAAGCCGGGGAGCTGTTTTTT. Protein: CASSQGKAGELFF.